The 24 T cell receptor beta chains given below trace back to one sample, sequenced in a study of T cells in Graves' hyperthyroidism and ophthalmopathy. Amplification targeted TCR beta CDR3 regions from RNA transcripts. The primer set for the first-round RT-PCR of the TCR CDR3 was HTBI. TCRdb redid the calling of the multiplex PCR reads with MiXCR, one entry per CDR3 protein. The sample yields about 610,000 distinct CDR3 sequences, around 15% seen once. Sequenced sample: blood. The receptor set was obtained from a woman aged 40 to 50 with Graves' ophthalmopathy.

This clonotype was seen many times. The gene calls are TRBV27 and TRBJ1-2; D is unresolved. CDR3 size: 15 residues. Germline CDR1 and CDR2: MNHEY and SMNVEV (reference sequence). Trimming cost V 0 bases and J 8 bases, with 16 bases left between them. The CDR3: CASSLSIGTIEGYTF. The CDR3 DNA reads TGTGCCAGCAGTTTATCGATCGGTACTATTGAAGGCTACACCTTC.

This clonotype occurred many times. The J gene is TRBJ2-2, the V gene TRBV30; D not resolved. Germline CDR1 and CDR2: GTSNPN and SVGIG (reference sequence). V dropped 1 base and J dropped 3 bases, with 6 bases sitting between them. The CDR3 runs to 13 residues. The CDR3 spells CAWSAMDTGELFF. Written as DNA, the CDR3 is TGTGCCTGGAGTGCAATGGACACCGGGGAGCTGTTTTTT.

This clonotype was observed at least ten times. The CDR3 DNA reads TGTGCCAGCAAGGGCGGGGGGCGGAACATTCAGTACTTC. Amino acids: CASKGGGRNIQYF. The gene calls are TRBV12-3 or TRBV12-4 and TRBJ2-4; 8 bases line up with TRBD2. V gave up 7 bases and J gave up 7 bases; unmatched junction bases: 6. The CDR3 extends over 13 amino acids.

Many counts were recorded for this clonotype. This chain connects TRBV12-3 or TRBV12-4 to TRBJ1-5; D perhaps matches TRBD1 (5 bases). V lost 1 base and J lost 3, with 7 bases in between. The length of the CDR3 is 14 residues. CDR3 nucleotides: TGTGCCAGCAGTTTAGGACAGAACAATCAGCCCCAGCATTTT. It translates to CASSLGQNNQPQHF.

This clonotype showed up many times. The rearrangement links TRBV20-1 to TRBJ1-3; D unclear. Germline V lookup: CDR1 DFQATT, CDR2 SNEGSKA (reference sequence). The CDR3 is made up of 14 amino acids. The V end lost 1 base, the J end lost 3 bases, and 10 bases lay between the germline ends. The chain's CDR3 is CSARAAHGGNTIYF. CDR3 coding DNA: TGCAGTGCTAGAGCGGCCCACGGTGGAAACACCATATATTTT.

This clonotype was found many times. The J gene is TRBJ2-7, the V gene TRBV6-2 or TRBV6-3; 8 positions agree with TRBD1. Germline V CDR1 and CDR2: MNHEY, SVGEGT. Trimming cost V 4 bases and J 5 bases; bases outside gene matches: 7. This CDR3 region has 14 residues. The DNA of the CDR3 is TGTGCCAGCAGTTCCCGGACAGGGATCCACGAGCAGTACTTC. Protein: CASSSRTGIHEQYF.

This clonotype was seen repeatedly, ten times or more. DNA of the CDR3: TGTGCCAGCAGCCGAGTGGCTTCGTATAGCTACACCTTC. Translation: CASSRVASYSYTF. The rearrangement uses TRBV5-6 and TRBJ1-2; D remains unclear. V lost 4 bases and J lost 9, with 16 bases in between. Germline V lookup: CDR1 SGHDT, CDR2 YYEEEE. This CDR3 is 13 amino acids long.

This clonotype was seen ten or more times. CDR3 sequence: CSAGRPPGYTGELFF. CDR3 bases: TGCAGTGCTGGAAGACCCCCGGGCTACACCGGGGAGCTGTTTTTT. J is TRBJ2-2 and V is TRBV20-1; D unresolved. CDR1 and CDR2 from the germline V gene are DFQATT and SNEGSKA (reference sequence). The CDR3 sequence is 15 residues long. The V end was cut by 5 bases, the J end by 3 bases, with 16 bases between.

This clonotype was detected many times. This chain links TRBV29-1 with TRBJ1-1; D gene uncertain. CDR3 length equals 13 residues. V was shortened by 2 bases and J by 8 bases, with 15 bases between the two germline ends. CDR1 SQVTM and CDR2 ANQGSEA come from the germline V gene. The CDR3 coding sequence is TGCAGCGTTGAACCCCGGGAAGGCAGCGAAGCTTTCTTT. It codes for CSVEPREGSEAFF.

This clonotype has a count of ten or more. The rearrangement links TRBV28 to TRBJ2-7; tentatively, D is TRBD2 (5 bases). Germline V gene sequence: CDR1 MDHEN, CDR2 SYDVKM. There are 14 residues in the CDR3. V was clipped by 5 bases and J by 2 bases, with 13 bases between them. CDR3 residues: CASSNRESPYEQYF. CDR3 DNA: TGTGCCAGCAGTAACCGGGAATCCCCCTACGAGCAGTACTTC.

This clonotype was recorded a few times. V is TRBV19 and J is TRBJ1-2; D is uncertain. Trimming pared 5 bases from V and 0 bases from J, leaving 13 bases between. This CDR3 region has 15 residues. Germline lookup yields CDR1 LNHDA and CDR2 SQIVND (reference sequence). CDR3 coding DNA: TGTGCCAGTAGTCTCTCCCCGGAGTCTAACTATGGCTACACCTTC. This translates into CASSLSPESNYGYTF.

This clonotype appeared many times. The chain has TRBV7-8 and TRBJ2-5; D is possibly TRBD1 (6 bases). Germline CDR1 reads SGHVS; CDR2 reads FQNEAQ. Trimming removed 2 bases at V and 5 bases at J, with 24 bases between. The CDR3 is made up of 18 amino acids. The CDR3 sequence: CASSLKGERAALGETQYF. The CDR3 nucleotides read TGTGCCAGCAGCTTAAAGGGGGAGCGAGCGGCCCTAGGCGAGACCCAGTACTTC. The whole variable domain, remainder taken from reference TRBV7-8 and TRBJ2-5, is GAGVSQSPRYKVAKRGQDVALRCDPISGHVSLFWYQQALGQGPEFLTYFQNEAQLDKSGLPSDRFFAERPEGSVSTLKIQRTQQEDSAVYLCASSLKGERAALGETQYFGPGTRLLVL.

This clonotype was found many times. This chain connects TRBV27 to TRBJ1-5, with D perhaps matching TRBD1 or TRBD2 (5 bases each). The end of the DNA is better explained by TRBJ2-3, so the J call may be wrong. The CDR3 spans 14 residues. Germline values: CDR1 MNHEY, CDR2 SMNVEV (reference sequence). Here the CDR3 reads CASSFLGVGQPQYF. In DNA form, the CDR3 reads TGTGCCAGCAGTTTTCTGGGGGTGGGTCAGCCCCAGTATTTT.

Ten or more counts support this clonotype. The chain links TRBV12-3 or TRBV12-4 to TRBJ2-7; D could derive from TRBD1 or TRBD2 (5 bases each). CDR3 length: 15 residues. Trimming removed 0 bases from V and 3 bases from J, with 12 bases in between. For the CDR3, the DNA is TGTGCCAGCAGTTTAGCCTGGGACCACCACTACGAGCAGTACTTC. This translates into CASSLAWDHHYEQYF.

This clonotype has only a few counts. The chain employs TRBV28 and TRBJ1-1; D perhaps matches TRBD1 (5 bases). In germline, CDR1 is MDHEN, CDR2 SYDVKM. V dropped 1 base and J dropped 10 bases, with 10 bases sitting between them. The CDR3 runs to 12 residues. CDR3 nucleotide sequence: TGTGCCAGCAGTTTATTCCCTAGGGGAGCTTTCTTT. This codes for CASSLFPRGAFF.

The rearrangement links TRBV6-1 to TRBJ2-7; D may match TRBD1 or TRBD2 (5 bases each). The CDR3 loop spans 14 amino acids. Germline CDR1 MNHNS, CDR2 SASEGT. Trimming removed 7 bases at V and 2 bases at J, with 15 bases between. The CDR3 DNA is TGTGCCAGCAAACCCGGGACGCCGCCCTACGAGCAGTACTTC. Translation: CASKPGTPPYEQYF.

The rearrangement joins TRBV2 to TRBJ2-7; 12 bases match TRBD2. CDR3 length: 17 residues. Germline V CDR1 and CDR2: SNHLY, FYNNEI. The J segment lost 1 base and the V segment lost 8 bases, leaving 12 bases of the junction unmatched. This chain's CDR3 is CASAGLAGWRGSYEQYF. The CDR3 nucleotides read TGTGCCAGCGCTGGACTAGCGGGATGGAGGGGGTCCTACGAGCAGTACTTC.

This clonotype was seen a handful of times. The rearrangement links TRBV7-9 to TRBJ2-7; TRBD1 matches 7 bases. Per germline, CDR1 SEHNR and CDR2 FQNEAQ (reference sequence). CDR3 length: 14 residues. Trimming took 4 bases from V and 3 from J; bases not matched to a gene: 6. The CDR3 DNA is TGTGCCAGCAGCTCCACAGGGGATGTCTACGAGCAGTACTTC. Translating it yields CASSSTGDVYEQYF.

This clonotype has ten or more counts. The genes are TRBV12-3 or TRBV12-4 and TRBJ2-5; 10 nucleotides agree with TRBD2. The length of the CDR3 is 16 residues. V gave up 4 bases and J gave up 2 bases; unmatched junction bases: 7. Written as DNA, the CDR3 is TGTGCCAGCAGTTCTCACGGGACTAGCGTTCAAGAGACCCAGTACTTC. Translation gives CASSSHGTSVQETQYF.

The V gene is TRBV28, the J gene TRBJ2-7; a weak D match, TRBD2 (6 bases). Germline assignment: CDR1 MDHEN and CDR2 SYDVKM. Trimming cost V 6 bases and J 6 bases, with 18 bases left between them. CDR3 length: 14 amino acids. The CDR3 protein is CASSLAQGGIEQYF. Here the CDR3 DNA reads TGTGCCAGCAGCCTTGCCCAGGGAGGTATCGAGCAGTACTTC.

The sample holds a few counts of this clonotype. The V gene is TRBV5-1, the J gene TRBJ2-7, with 8 bases matching TRBD2. V trimming: 0 bases; J trimming: 4 bases; junction bases outside the gene matches: 3. This CDR3 has 14 amino acids. Germline V gene lookup returns CDR1 SGHRS and CDR2 YFSETQ. Here the CDR3 reads CASSLVAGRYEQYF. The DNA for the CDR3 is TGCGCCAGCAGCTTGGTAGCGGGAAGGTACGAGCAGTACTTC.

This clonotype was seen repeatedly, ten times or more. The chain combines TRBV6-5 with TRBJ2-7; 8 bases are shared with TRBD2. The V gene end was trimmed by 4 bases and the J gene end by 1 base; junction bases not matched to a gene: 6. Germline V gene sequence: CDR1 MNHEY, CDR2 SVGAGI. The CDR3 is 15 amino acids. The CDR3 spells CASSSGGDESYEQYF. DNA for the CDR3: TGTGCCAGCAGTTCCGGGGGGGACGAATCCTACGAGCAGTACTTC.

This clonotype occurred a few times. The chain couples TRBV6-2 or TRBV6-3 to TRBJ2-2, with a weak D call TRBD2 (5 bases). The CDR3 has 15 residues. Germline V gene sequence: CDR1 MNHEY, CDR2 SVGEGT. The germline V and J ends were trimmed by 8 bases and 5 bases, with 18 bases remaining between them. The chain's CDR3 is CASRRYGMRTGELFF. The CDR3 DNA follows: TGTGCCAGCCGGAGGTACGGGATGCGGACCGGGGAGCTGTTTTTT.

This clonotype came up many times. V and J are TRBV7-9 and TRBJ1-1; 7 nucleotides align to TRBD1. V shed 2 bases and J 6 bases; nucleotides not matched to a gene: 6. The CDR3 runs to 14 residues. Germline loops: CDR1 SEHNR, CDR2 FQNEAQ (reference sequence). The CDR3 is CASSLPDRAPEAFF. CDR3 in DNA: TGTGCCAGCAGCTTACCTGACAGGGCCCCTGAAGCTTTCTTT.